Reported below is one TCR beta chain. TCRdb passed the multiplex PCR reads through MiXCR, listing each CDR3 protein once. The repertoire holds some 52,000 distinct CDR3 sequences, under 50% seen once, with about 10% in the top ten. The source of the sample is a study of breast tumors, draining lymph nodes, adjacent tissues. Specimen: breast tumor tissue. This TCR came from a female donor with breast cancer. Some clones in this sample may be carry-over from other donors' samples.

Written as DNA, the CDR3 is TGTGCCAGCAGCCAAGATTTGTACCCTGAGCAGTTCTTC. Translation: CASSQDLYPEQFF. The chain links TRBV5-5 to TRBJ2-1; D remains ambiguous. This CDR3 has 13 residues. V dropped 4 bases and J dropped 9 bases, with 14 bases sitting between them. Germline loops: CDR1 SGHKS, CDR2 YYEKEE (reference sequence).